This TCR beta chain is from a study of shared clonotypes between healthy human individuals. Study as a whole: Each donor's CD4 naive and CD4 memory cells filled three plates apiece, CD8 naive two, and CD8 memory one.

Authors' methods: Junction-only immunoSEQ data arrived without quality scores, meaning filtering differed. TCRdb keeps only in-frame clones here, not all; method: immunoSEQ multiplex PCR. V and J calls and clone size follow that table, whereas D and trimming were derived from the DNA. The repertoire consists of just over 2,000,000 clones, with 85% to 95% occurring once and the leading ten covering 0.1% to 0.15%. Each sample came from a Caucasian adult donor living in Nashville, Tennessee. This clonotype was obtained from a man aged 18 to 29 in good health. Input material: naive CD4+ T cells sorted from blood. The subset denotes: CD45RA+ positively selected.

For the CDR3, the DNA is TGTGCCAGGACTAGAGTCTTATACGAGCAGTACTTC. It codes for CARTRVLYEQYF. The chain combines TRBV6-5 with TRBJ2-7; a possible D gene is TRBD2 (6 bases). V was clipped by 9 bases and J by 4 bases, with 13 bases between them. This CDR3 is built from 12 residues. Germline V gives CDR1 MNHEY, CDR2 SVGAGI.